This T cell receptor beta chain is drawn from a study of T cells after posttransplantation cyclophosphamide. Study-wide findings and caveats: Later blood repertoires were often dominated by clones from the donor CD8+ memory compartment. Tissue-infiltrating T cells from skin or gut overlapped little with blood T cells. Recipient CMV seropositivity and CMV reactivation strongly tracked TRB clonality.

Profiled with immunoSEQ multiplex PCR; TCRdb holds only in-frame clones, not every one. The sample includes about 47,000 clones, 94% of them seen just once. For this clone: Its antigen is not known.

The V and J ends lost 4 bases and 4 bases, in that order; junction bases with no gene match: 2. The germline gives CDR1 MRHNA, CDR2 SNTAGT. The CDR3 has 13 residues. On the day of bone marrow donation, the related graft donor provided peripheral blood. This receptor was obtained from a woman aged 25-40 years in good health and a related stem cell transplant donor. The sequencing sample was made of PBMCs. The genes are TRBV6-4 and TRBJ1-2; TRBD1 matches 8 bases. CDR3 loop: CASSATGGYGYTF. CDR3 nucleotides: TGTGCCAGCAGTGCCACAGGGGGCTATGGCTACACCTTC.